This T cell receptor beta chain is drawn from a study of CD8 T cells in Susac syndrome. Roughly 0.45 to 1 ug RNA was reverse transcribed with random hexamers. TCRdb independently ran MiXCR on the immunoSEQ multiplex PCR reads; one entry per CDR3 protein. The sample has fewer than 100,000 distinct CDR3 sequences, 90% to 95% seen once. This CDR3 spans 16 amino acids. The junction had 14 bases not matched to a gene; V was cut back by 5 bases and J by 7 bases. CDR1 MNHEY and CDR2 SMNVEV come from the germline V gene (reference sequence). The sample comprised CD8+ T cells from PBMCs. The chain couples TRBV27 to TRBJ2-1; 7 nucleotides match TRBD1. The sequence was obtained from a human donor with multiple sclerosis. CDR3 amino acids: CASSQLNRGAGNEQFF. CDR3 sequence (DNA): TGTGCCAGCAGTCAATTAAACAGGGGCGCAGGTAATGAGCAGTTCTTC.